The 27 T cell receptor beta chains listed next were all sequenced from one sample in a study of OX40 agonist ivuxolimab in advanced cancers. Profiling relied on immunoSEQ multiplex PCR, and the TCRdb table lists in-frame clones only, not all of them. This table has about 47,000 clones, approximately 80% appearing once. This material consisted of CD4+ or CD8+ T cells sorted from blood, taken in a trial of the OX40 agonist ivuxolimab. Receptors were obtained from an adult with an advanced solid tumor such as melanoma, head and neck, liver or kidney cancer.

The J gene is TRBJ1-6, the V gene TRBV14; D call uncertain. The CDR3 contains 17 residues. Germline CDR1 SGHDN, CDR2 FVKESK. Trimming took off 0 bases at V and 1 base at J, with 10 bases between the two ends. CDR3 in amino acids: CASSQDVLPSYNSPLHF. CDR3 DNA: TGTGCCAGCAGCCAAGATGTGTTACCGTCCTATAATTCACCCCTCCACTTT.

The chain joins TRBV4-1 to TRBJ2-1; D is unclear. V lost 4 bases to trimming and J lost 0 bases, with 19 bases between them. The CDR3 totals 18 residues. The germline gives CDR1 MGHRA, CDR2 YSYEKL. The DNA for the CDR3 is TGCGCCAGCAGCCTTTCCTGGGTAGCCCTTAGCTCCTACAATGAGCAGTTCTTC. Amino acid sequence: CASSLSWVALSSYNEQFF.

This chain connects TRBV9 to TRBJ2-7, with D possibly matching TRBD2 (5 bases). Germline V lookup: CDR1 SGDLS, CDR2 YYNGEE. The germline V and J ends were trimmed by 2 bases and 0 bases, with 12 bases remaining between them. The CDR3 covers 15 residues. CDR3 sequence reads: CASSVGSENSYEQYF. For the CDR3, the DNA is TGTGCCAGCAGCGTGGGGAGCGAAAACTCCTACGAGCAGTACTTC.

This chain uses TRBV9 with TRBJ1-3; 8 bases are shared with TRBD1. The CDR3 totals 16 residues. From germline, CDR1 is SGDLS and CDR2 YYNGEE. The junction had 8 bases not matched to a gene; V was cut back by 4 bases and J by 2 bases. The CDR3 protein is CASSIRTGGTGNTIYF. The CDR3 region has the DNA TGTGCCAGCAGCATTCGAACAGGGGGGACTGGAAACACCATATATTTT.

The V and J genes are TRBV7-9 and TRBJ1-1; D remains unclear. CDR1 and CDR2 (germline): SEHNR, FQNEAQ (reference sequence). This CDR3 spans 14 amino acids. V was pared by 5 bases and J by 6 bases, with 16 bases between. The CDR3 nucleotides read TGTGCCAGCAGCGTATCGGGCGTCTGGGCTGAAGCTTTCTTT. It translates to CASSVSGVWAEAFF.

The chain is built from TRBV7-8 and TRBJ2-3; D might be TRBD2 (6 bases). Trimming took 6 bases from V and 2 from J, leaving 21 bases between them. The CDR3 runs 17 residues. From germline, CDR1 is SGHVS and CDR2 FQNEAQ. CDR3 sequence: CASSSSVFGSYTDTQYF. Written as DNA, the CDR3 is TGTGCCAGCAGTTCTAGCGTTTTCGGATCCTACACAGATACGCAGTATTTT.

The rearrangement joins TRBV27 to TRBJ1-2, with TRBD1 as a possible D gene (5 bases). The V end lost 4 bases, the J end lost 0 bases, and 18 bases lay between the germline ends. Per the germline V gene, CDR1 is MNHEY and CDR2 is SMNVEV (reference sequence). The CDR3 extends over 17 amino acids. Here the CDR3 reads CASSSLDPGPPNYGYTF. DNA for the CDR3: TGTGCCAGCAGTTCCCTCGACCCAGGGCCTCCTAACTATGGCTACACCTTC.

The chain has TRBV27 and TRBJ2-1; no clear D gene. Trimming shortened V by 7 bases and J by 2 bases, and 12 bases separated the two germline ends. In germline, CDR1 is MNHEY, CDR2 SMNVEV (reference sequence). The CDR3 length is 14 residues. The CDR3 sequence is CASTTGPTYNEQFF. DNA of the CDR3: TGTGCCAGCACCACGGGCCCAACCTACAATGAGCAGTTCTTC.

The chain uses TRBV7-8 and TRBJ2-7; perhaps TRBD2 as D (5 bases). Looked up from germline, CDR1 is SGHVS and CDR2 is FQNEAQ. Trimming took off 8 bases at V and 6 bases at J, with 17 bases between the two ends. The CDR3 consists of 13 residues. The CDR3 bases are TGTGCCAGCCATAGCTACGGGGTACCCGAGCAGTACTTC. Protein sequence: CASHSYGVPEQYF.

This clone came up a few times. V and J are TRBV2 and TRBJ1-6; the match to TRBD1 covers 8 bases. Germline CDR1 SNHLY, CDR2 FYNNEI. V lost 7 bases and J lost 11; bases outside the gene matches: 7. This CDR3 has 13 residues. The CDR3 is CASIRTGFPPLHF. CDR3 bases: TGTGCCAGCATACGGACAGGGTTTCCACCCCTCCACTTT.

The chain has TRBV28 and TRBJ2-5; TRBD1 is a possible D gene (5 bases). CDR1 is MDHEN, CDR2 SYDVKM, per germline. This CDR3 has 15 amino acids. Trimming stripped 5 bases from V and 2 bases from J, with 15 bases between. This CDR3 reads CASSTPLTAQETQYF. The CDR3 DNA reads TGTGCCAGCAGTACCCCCCTGACAGCACAAGAGACCCAGTACTTC.

V gene TRBV28 combines with J gene TRBJ1-6, with 7 bases matching TRBD1. The junction had 5 bases not matched to a gene; V was cut back by 9 bases and J by 3 bases. The CDR3 sequence is 14 residues long. Germline values: CDR1 MDHEN, CDR2 SYDVKM. CDR3 residues: CASRTGDYNSPLHF. CDR3 nucleotides: TGTGCCAGTCGGACAGGCGACTATAATTCACCCCTCCACTTT.

V gene TRBV11-3 combines with J gene TRBJ2-7; 10 nucleotides line up with TRBD1. Losses at the gene ends were 1 base for V and 4 bases for J; bases not matched to a gene: 7. Germline V lookup: CDR1 SGHNT, CDR2 YENEEA. This CDR3 is 16 amino acids long. This chain's CDR3 is CASSLGGGTGAYEQYF. The CDR3 DNA reads as TGTGCCAGCAGCTTAGGGGGTGGGACAGGGGCGTACGAGCAGTACTTC.

This clone was counted a single time. The chain links TRBV9 to TRBJ2-1, with 7 positions matching TRBD2. Trimming at V came to 6 bases and at J to 4 bases, leaving 10 bases not matched to a gene. The CDR3 extends over 15 amino acids. Germline CDR1 SGDLS, CDR2 YYNGEE. The CDR3, as DNA: TGTGCCAGCACCCATAGGGGAGGGCCATACAATGAGCAGTTCTTC. It yields the protein CASTHRGGPYNEQFF.

CDR3 nucleotides: TGTGCCAGCAGCCCGGGTGAAGGCTCCTACAATGAGCAGTTCTTC. Amino acid sequence: CASSPGEGSYNEQFF. The chain uses TRBV7-8 and TRBJ2-1; D is ambiguous. Germline CDR1 SGHVS, CDR2 FQNEAQ. V shed 5 bases and J shed 0 bases, with 11 bases lying between them. CDR3 length: 15 residues.

The chain employs TRBV27 and TRBJ1-2; maybe TRBD1 (6 bases). The CDR3 consists of 14 residues. The germline gives CDR1 MNHEY, CDR2 SMNVEV (reference sequence). Trimming shortened V by 6 bases and J by 4 bases, and 15 bases separated the two germline ends. CDR3 sequence: CASSPSGGGYGYTF. CDR3 DNA: TGTGCCAGCAGCCCCTCGGGGGGCGGCTATGGCTACACCTTC.

The V gene is TRBV10-3, the J gene TRBJ2-7, with D perhaps matching TRBD1 (6 bases). Germline loops: CDR1 ENHRY, CDR2 SYGVKD. V lost 2 bases to trimming and J lost 4 bases, with 15 bases between them. The CDR3 runs to 15 residues. DNA of the CDR3: TGTGCCATCAGTGAGGAGGGAAAAGGGGGTTACGAGCAGTACTTC. It codes for CAISEEGKGGYEQYF.

The V and J genes are TRBV18 and TRBJ1-2; weak D call: TRBD1 (6 bases). V was cut by 2 bases and J by 0 bases, with 13 bases left in between. CDR3 length equals 16 residues. The germline V gene has CDR1 KGHSH and CDR2 LQKENI. The CDR3 region has the DNA TGTGCCAGCTCACCAAGGACAGAATCAACTAACTATGGCTACACCTTC. Translating gives CASSPRTESTNYGYTF.

V usage is TRBV27 and J usage is TRBJ2-7; the match to TRBD2 covers 7 bases. Germline V gives CDR1 MNHEY, CDR2 SMNVEV (reference sequence). V was pared by 4 bases and J by 4 bases, with 4 bases of the junction left unmatched. This CDR3 is built from 13 residues. The CDR3 DNA reads TGTGCCAGCAGTTGGAGTAGCGGGTACGAGCAGTACTTC. Its translation: CASSWSSGYEQYF.

This sequence joins TRBV4-2 and TRBJ1-5; D ambiguous. The V end was cut by 5 bases, the J end by 9 bases, with 8 bases between. The CDR3 consists of 11 residues. Per germline, CDR1 LGHNA and CDR2 YNFKEQ. The CDR3 sequence is CASSSYPPQHF. The CDR3 DNA reads TGTGCCAGCAGCTCCTATCCGCCCCAGCATTTT.

V and J are TRBV7-9 and TRBJ1-5, with no clear D. The CDR3 spans 14 residues. Trimming shortened V by 5 bases and J by 8 bases, and 16 bases separated the two germline ends. Germline CDR1 reads SEHNR; CDR2 reads FQNEAQ (reference sequence). The CDR3 bases are TGTGCCAGCAGCCTATCGTCTGCCCTTGAGCCCCAGCATTTT. Protein: CASSLSSALEPQHF.

V usage is TRBV29-1 and J usage is TRBJ1-2; 8 positions match TRBD1. Germline CDR1 reads SQVTM; CDR2 reads ANQGSEA. This CDR3 contains 16 residues. With V trimmed by 4 bases and J by 7 bases, 17 bases remained unmatched. Here the CDR3 reads CSVVGSRQGIVGGYTF. The CDR3 bases are TGCAGCGTTGTTGGAAGCAGACAGGGGATAGTCGGTGGCTACACCTTC.

V and J are TRBV28 and TRBJ2-5; the match to TRBD2 covers 14 bases. V lost 8 bases to trimming and J lost 1 base; unmatched junction nucleotides: 3. There are 15 residues in the CDR3. Germline V gives CDR1 MDHEN, CDR2 SYDVKM. The CDR3 loop reads CASAGTSGGQETQYF. In DNA form, the CDR3 reads TGTGCCAGCGCGGGGACTAGCGGGGGCCAAGAGACCCAGTACTTC.

This clone was found once. This chain connects TRBV6-5 to TRBJ2-1, with D tentatively TRBD1 (6 bases). V was clipped by 6 bases and J by 11 bases, with 14 bases between them. CDR3 length: 12 amino acids. Germline values: CDR1 MNHEY, CDR2 SVGAGI. The CDR3 is CASSDQRGKQFF. The CDR3 nucleotides read TGTGCCAGCAGCGACCAAAGGGGGAAGCAGTTCTTC.

This sequence joins TRBV5-6 and TRBJ1-3, with D unclear. The CDR3 has 12 residues. V lost 0 bases and J 4 bases, leaving 2 bases between the germline ends. Germline CDR1 SGHDT, CDR2 YYEEEE. CDR3 sequence (DNA): TGTGCCAGCAGCTTGGTAGGAAACACCATATATTTT. Amino acid sequence: CASSLVGNTIYF.

This rearrangement joins TRBV28 to TRBJ1-1, with D possibly being TRBD1 (5 bases). The germline V gene encodes CDR1 MDHEN and CDR2 SYDVKM. The CDR3 is 17 residues long. Deletions cut 7 bases from V and 6 bases from J, with 27 bases between. CDR3 amino acids: CASTVTPAGGEGAEAFF. The CDR3 nucleotides read TGTGCCAGCACCGTAACCCCGGCTGGAGGGGAGGGCGCTGAAGCTTTCTTT.

The chain combines TRBV4-2 with TRBJ2-3; possibly TRBD2 for D (6 bases). The CDR3 is 15 residues long. The germline gives CDR1 LGHNA, CDR2 YNFKEQ. Trimming removed 1 base at V and 4 bases at J, with 12 bases between. The CDR3 reads CASSQGVSSADTQYF. The CDR3, as DNA: TGTGCCAGCAGCCAAGGAGTTTCTAGCGCAGATACGCAGTATTTT.